This entry features one T cell receptor (beta chain) sequence. Per the germline V gene, CDR1 is MNHEY and CDR2 is SVGAGI. The CDR3 contains 13 residues. Trimming at V came to 6 bases and at J to 3 bases, leaving 4 bases not matched to a gene. This entry belongs to a study of blood T cell repertoires in COVID-19. Clones were sequenced by immunoSEQ multiplex PCR, and TCRdb holds only the in-frame ones, with some missing. The table records more than 250,000 clones, around 82% of them present only once. This sequence joins TRBV6-5 and TRBJ2-7, with 8 bases identical to TRBD1. The sequence was obtained from a human donor in a cohort sampled during active COVID-19. Sequenced sample: peripheral blood. DNA for the CDR3: TGTGCCAGCAGGACAGGGGCTTACTACGAGCAGTACTTC. Its protein product is CASRTGAYYEQYF.